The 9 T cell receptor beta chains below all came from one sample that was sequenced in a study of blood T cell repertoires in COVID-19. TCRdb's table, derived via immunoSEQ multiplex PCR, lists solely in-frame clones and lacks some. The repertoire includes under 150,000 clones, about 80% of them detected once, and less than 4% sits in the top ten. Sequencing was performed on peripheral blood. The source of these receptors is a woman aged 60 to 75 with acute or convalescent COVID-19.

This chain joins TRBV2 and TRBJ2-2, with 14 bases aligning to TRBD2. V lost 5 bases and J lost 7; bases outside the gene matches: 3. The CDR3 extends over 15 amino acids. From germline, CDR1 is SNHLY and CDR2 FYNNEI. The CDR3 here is CASSPGLAGGGELFF. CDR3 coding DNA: TGTGCCAGCAGTCCCGGACTAGCGGGAGGCGGGGAGCTGTTTTTT. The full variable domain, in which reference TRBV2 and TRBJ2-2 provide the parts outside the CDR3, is EPEVTQTPSHQVTQMGQEVILRCVPISNHLYFYWYRQILGQKVEFLVSFYNNEISEKSEIFDDQFSVERPDGSNFTLKIRSTKLEDSAMYFCASSPGLAGGGELFFGEGSRLTVL.

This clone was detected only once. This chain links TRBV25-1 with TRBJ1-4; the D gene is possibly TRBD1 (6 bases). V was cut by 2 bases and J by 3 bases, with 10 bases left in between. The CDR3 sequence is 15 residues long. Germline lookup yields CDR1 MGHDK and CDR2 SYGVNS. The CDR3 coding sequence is TGTGCCAGCAGTGAAGGGGGCACAGCTAATGAAAAACTGTTTTTT. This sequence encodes CASSEGGTANEKLFF.

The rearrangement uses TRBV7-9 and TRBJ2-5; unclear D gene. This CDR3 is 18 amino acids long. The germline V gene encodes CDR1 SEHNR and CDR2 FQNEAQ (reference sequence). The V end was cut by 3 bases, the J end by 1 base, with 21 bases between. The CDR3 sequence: CASSFSRSSLAAQETQYF. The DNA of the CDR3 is TGTGCCAGCAGCTTCTCAAGATCCTCCCTGGCGGCCCAAGAGACCCAGTACTTC.

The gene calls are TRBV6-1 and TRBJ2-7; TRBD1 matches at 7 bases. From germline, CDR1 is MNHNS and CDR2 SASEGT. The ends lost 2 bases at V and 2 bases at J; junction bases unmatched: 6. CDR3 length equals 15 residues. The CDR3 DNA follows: TGTGCCAGCAGTGAATCCGGGACAGCCGCCTACGAGCAGTACTTC. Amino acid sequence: CASSESGTAAYEQYF.

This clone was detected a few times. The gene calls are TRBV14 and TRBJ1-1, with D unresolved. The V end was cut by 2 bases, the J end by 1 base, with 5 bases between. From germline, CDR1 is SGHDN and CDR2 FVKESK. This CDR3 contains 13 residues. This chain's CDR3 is CASSQSTNTEAFF. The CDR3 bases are TGTGCCAGCAGCCAATCTACGAACACTGAAGCTTTCTTT.

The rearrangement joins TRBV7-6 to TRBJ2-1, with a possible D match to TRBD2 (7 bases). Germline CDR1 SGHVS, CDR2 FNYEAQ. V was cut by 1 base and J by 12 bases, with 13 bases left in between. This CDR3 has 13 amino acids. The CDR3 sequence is CASSLEEGEGQFF. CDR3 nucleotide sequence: TGTGCCAGCAGCTTAGAGGAGGGGGAGGGGCAGTTCTTC.

The CDR3: CASSYRQGRNEQFF. As DNA, the CDR3 is TGTGCCAGCAGTTACAGGCAGGGGCGCAATGAGCAGTTCTTC. The chain uses TRBV6-5 and TRBJ2-1, with D possibly TRBD1 on 6 matching bases. CDR1 is MNHEY, CDR2 SVGAGI, per germline. The CDR3 consists of 14 residues. V lost 2 bases and J 6 bases, leaving 11 bases between the germline ends.

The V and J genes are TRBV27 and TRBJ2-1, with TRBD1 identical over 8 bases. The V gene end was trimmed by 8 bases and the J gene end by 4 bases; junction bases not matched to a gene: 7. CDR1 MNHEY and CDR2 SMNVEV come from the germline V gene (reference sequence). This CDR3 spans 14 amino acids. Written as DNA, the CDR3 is TGTGCCAGCCTTGGACAGGGCAGTTACAATGAGCAGTTCTTC. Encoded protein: CASLGQGSYNEQFF.

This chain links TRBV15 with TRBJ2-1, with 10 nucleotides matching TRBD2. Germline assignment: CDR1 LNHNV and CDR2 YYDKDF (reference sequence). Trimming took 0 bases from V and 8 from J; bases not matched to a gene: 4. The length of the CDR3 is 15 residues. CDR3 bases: TGTGCCACCAGCAGAGATGCTAGCGGGAGAGATGAGCAGTTCTTC. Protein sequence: CATSRDASGRDEQFF.